This paragraph covers one T cell receptor (beta chain) sequence. The sample comes from a study of blood T cell repertoires in COVID-19. Repertoires were generated with immunoSEQ multiplex PCR, while TCRdb's copy carries only in-frame clones and drops some. The sample gives fewer than 50,000 clones, around 80% of which show up once; around 42% is in the top ten. The source of this sequence is a woman over 75 with active or convalescent COVID-19. Sample: peripheral blood.

CDR3 nucleotide sequence: TGTGCCAGCGGACGAAATACAGGGAGCAAAAACATTCAGTACTTC. Its protein is CASGRNTGSKNIQYF. The chain is built from TRBV6-6 and TRBJ2-4; tentatively, D is TRBD1 (6 bases). Between the trimmed V and J ends, which lost 8 bases and 3 bases, there was a span of 17 bases. The CDR3 loop spans 15 amino acids. Germline lookup yields CDR1 MNHNY and CDR2 SVGAGI (reference sequence).